This TCR beta chain comes out of a study of identical twins' blood T cells. At the level of the study: Roughly 6 alpha and about 6 beta libraries together yielded tens of millions of reads.

In its sample, this clonotype was seen many times. Its antigen remains unknown. TCRdb re-derived calls from the 5' RACE reads in MiXCR, one entry per CDR3 protein. The sample yields a few hundred thousand distinct CDR3 sequences, roughly 27% seen once. Study results and limitations: Top TCRbeta clonotypes were shared more with twin than unrelated donors.

V lost 3 bases to trimming and J lost 5 bases, with 10 bases between them. The CDR3 consists of 12 residues. Looked up from germline, CDR1 is DFQATT and CDR2 is SNEGSKA (reference sequence). The sample taken for sequencing was PBMCs. J is TRBJ1-1 and V is TRBV20-1; possibly TRBD1 for D (5 bases). The TCR sequence derives from a woman aged 18-49 years in good health. This CDR3 is CSASLGQTEAFF. As DNA, the CDR3 is TGCAGTGCTAGTTTGGGGCAAACTGAAGCTTTCTTT.